These 8 T cell receptor beta chains were all obtained from the same sample, sequenced in a study of Tregs in tolerant kidney transplant recipients. Some clones are missing from TCRdb's copy, which holds only in-frame ones; the method was immunoSEQ multiplex PCR. The profile shows about 5,000 clones, roughly 42% of them singletons. Their antigen targets remain unknown. Sequenced input: CD8+ T cells from blood cultured with allogeneic cells. The receptors were gathered from a human donor in good health.

In this sample, this clone is medium-sized (0.01 to 0.1%). The chain employs TRBV5-5 and TRBJ2-7; 9 bases fit TRBD1. The V gene end was trimmed by 0 bases and the J gene end by 4 bases; junction bases not matched to a gene: 5. The CDR3 is 15 amino acids. Germline V lookup: CDR1 SGHKS, CDR2 YYEKEE (reference sequence). CDR3 amino acids: CASSLGPGQGYEQYF. In DNA, the CDR3 is TGTGCCAGCAGCTTGGGACCGGGACAGGGATACGAGCAGTACTTC. Combining the CDR3 with reference TRBV5-5 and TRBJ2-7 gives the whole variable domain DAGVTQSPTHLIKTRGQQVTLRCSPISGHKSVSWYQQVLGQGPQFIFQYYEKEERGRGNFPDRFSARQFPNYSSELNVNALLLGDSALYLCASSLGPGQGYEQYFGPGTRLTVT.

The rearrangement joins TRBV4-2 to TRBJ1-1, with 8 bases aligning to TRBD1. Trimming at V came to 2 bases and at J to 8 bases, leaving 4 bases not matched to a gene. From germline, CDR1 is LGHNA and CDR2 YNFKEQ. There are 13 residues in the CDR3. CDR3 amino acids: CASSQMTGAEAFF. In DNA form, the CDR3 reads TGTGCCAGCAGCCAAATGACAGGGGCAGAAGCTTTCTTT.

The chain joins TRBV4-3 to TRBJ2-3; the match to TRBD2 covers 7 bases. The V gene end was trimmed by 1 base and the J gene end by 0 bases; junction bases not matched to a gene: 13. The germline CDR1 and CDR2 sequences are LGHNA and YSLEER. The CDR3 length is 19 residues. The CDR3 protein is CASSQAGGVTGSSTDTQYF. The CDR3 region has the DNA TGCGCCAGCAGCCAAGCTGGGGGGGTTACAGGATCTAGCACAGATACGCAGTATTTT.

The J gene is TRBJ2-7, the V gene TRBV11-3; no firm D call. The CDR3 sequence is 13 residues long. CDR1 and CDR2 from the germline V gene are SGHNT and YENEEA. Trimming stripped 2 bases from V and 1 base from J, with 6 bases between. CDR3 residues: CASSLTDSYEQYF. The CDR3 region has the DNA TGTGCCAGCAGCTTAACGGATTCCTACGAGCAGTACTTC.

By its share, this clone is medium-sized. This chain uses TRBV4-1 with TRBJ1-2; D uncertain. Germline-derived CDR1 and CDR2 are MGHRA and YSYEKL. V lost 0 bases to trimming and J lost 7 bases, with 6 bases between them. CDR3 size: 12 residues. CDR3 sequence reads: CASSQDWSGYTF. CDR3 nucleotides: TGCGCCAGCAGCCAAGACTGGAGTGGCTACACCTTC.

This clone was counted between two and nine times. The chain carries TRBV2 and TRBJ2-5; D perhaps matches TRBD1 (6 bases). Trimming shortened V by 1 base and J by 3 bases, and 12 bases separated the two germline ends. There are 15 residues in the CDR3. Germline V gives CDR1 SNHLY, CDR2 FYNNEI. CDR3 loop: CASSEGLRGKETQYF. CDR3 DNA: TGTGCCAGCAGTGAAGGATTGAGGGGGAAAGAGACCCAGTACTTC.

This chain links TRBV4-3 with TRBJ2-2, with TRBD2 identical over 12 bases. The CDR3 runs 16 residues. The trim removed 6 bases at V and 9 bases at J, leaving 11 bases unmatched. Germline V lookup: CDR1 LGHNA, CDR2 YSLEER. The CDR3 sequence is CASRRTGTSGSRELFF. CDR3 DNA: TGCGCCAGCAGACGAACCGGGACTAGCGGGTCCCGGGAGCTGTTTTTT.

This clone was seen a handful of times. V gene TRBV5-4 combines with J gene TRBJ2-5; D not certain. Germline V gives CDR1 SGHNT, CDR2 YYREEE (reference sequence). The V and J ends lost 4 bases and 5 bases respectively, with 6 bases between them. CDR3 length: 11 residues. In DNA, the CDR3 is TGTGCCAGCAGCCGCCGGGAGACCCAGTACTTC. Amino acid sequence: CASSRRETQYF.